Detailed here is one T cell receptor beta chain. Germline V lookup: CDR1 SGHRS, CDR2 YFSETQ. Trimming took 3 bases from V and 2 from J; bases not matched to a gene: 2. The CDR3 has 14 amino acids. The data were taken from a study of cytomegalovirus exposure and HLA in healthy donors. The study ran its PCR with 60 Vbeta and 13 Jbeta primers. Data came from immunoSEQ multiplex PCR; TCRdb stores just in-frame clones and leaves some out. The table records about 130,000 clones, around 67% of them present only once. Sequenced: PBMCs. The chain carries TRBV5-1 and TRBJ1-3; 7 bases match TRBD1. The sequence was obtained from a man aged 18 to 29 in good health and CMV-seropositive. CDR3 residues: CASSSGTAGNTIYF. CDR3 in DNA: TGCGCCAGCAGCTCTGGGACAGCTGGAAACACCATATATTTT.